This T cell receptor beta chain was identified in a study of cytomegalovirus exposure and HLA in healthy donors. Study results and caveats: With further analysis later on, most CMV-associated TCR beta chains appeared HLA-restricted.

Regarding this clone: Its antigen is not known.

The PCR made use of 60 Vbeta and 13 Jbeta primers. Assay: immunoSEQ multiplex PCR; the TCRdb copy retains only in-frame clones and omits some. The top ten hold over 2% of the sample, which has more than 90,000 clones, approximately 58% seen once. The sequenced sample consisted of PBMCs. The receptor's source is a woman aged 30 to 39 in good health and CMV-seronegative.

The CDR3 DNA sequence: TGTGCCAGTAGTATTGAGCGTAACACAGATACGCAGTATTTT. This codes for CASSIERNTDTQYF. The chain carries TRBV19 and TRBJ2-3; D gene unclear. CDR3 length: 14 amino acids. Trimming removed 3 bases from V and 2 bases from J, with 9 bases in between. Germline CDR1 and CDR2: LNHDA and SQIVND (reference sequence).